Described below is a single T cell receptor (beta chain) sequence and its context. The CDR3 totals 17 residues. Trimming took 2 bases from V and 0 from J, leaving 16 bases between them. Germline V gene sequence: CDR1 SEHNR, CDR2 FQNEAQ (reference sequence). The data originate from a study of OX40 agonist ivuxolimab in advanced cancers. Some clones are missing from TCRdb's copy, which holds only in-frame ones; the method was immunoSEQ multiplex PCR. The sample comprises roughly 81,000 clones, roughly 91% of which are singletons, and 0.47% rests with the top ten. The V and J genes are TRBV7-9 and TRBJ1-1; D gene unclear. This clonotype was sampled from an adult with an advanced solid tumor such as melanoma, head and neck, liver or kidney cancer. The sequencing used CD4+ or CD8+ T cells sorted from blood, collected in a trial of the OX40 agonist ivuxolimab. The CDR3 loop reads CASSLITTLSMNTEAFF. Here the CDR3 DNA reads TGTGCCAGCAGCTTAATTACTACGCTTTCCATGAACACTGAAGCTTTCTTT.